The clone carrying this T cell receptor (beta chain) showed up just a few times. The antigen is not known. The record originates from a study of T cells in Graves' hyperthyroidism and ophthalmopathy. From RNA transcripts, TCR beta CDR3 regions were amplified. With the HTBI primer set, the TCR CDR3 went through a first round of RT-PCR. MiXCR, applied by TCRdb to the multiplex PCR reads, yields one record per CDR3 protein. The table shows about 700,000 distinct CDR3 sequences, with less than 15% occurring only once. Overall study results and limits: Expanded thyroid clonotypes (above 0.001) were mostly also found in blood.

This CDR3 contains 15 residues. Germline assignment: CDR1 SGHAT and CDR2 FQNNGV. Trimming took 2 bases from V and 5 from J, leaving 15 bases between them. The chain combines TRBV11-2 with TRBJ1-2; possibly TRBD1 for D (6 bases). The sequenced material came from blood. This receptor was taken from a woman younger than 35 with Graves' hyperthyroidism. The CDR3 sequence: CASSLSSGAEYGYTF. The CDR3 nucleotides read TGTGCCAGCAGCTTAAGCTCAGGGGCGGAATATGGCTACACCTTC.